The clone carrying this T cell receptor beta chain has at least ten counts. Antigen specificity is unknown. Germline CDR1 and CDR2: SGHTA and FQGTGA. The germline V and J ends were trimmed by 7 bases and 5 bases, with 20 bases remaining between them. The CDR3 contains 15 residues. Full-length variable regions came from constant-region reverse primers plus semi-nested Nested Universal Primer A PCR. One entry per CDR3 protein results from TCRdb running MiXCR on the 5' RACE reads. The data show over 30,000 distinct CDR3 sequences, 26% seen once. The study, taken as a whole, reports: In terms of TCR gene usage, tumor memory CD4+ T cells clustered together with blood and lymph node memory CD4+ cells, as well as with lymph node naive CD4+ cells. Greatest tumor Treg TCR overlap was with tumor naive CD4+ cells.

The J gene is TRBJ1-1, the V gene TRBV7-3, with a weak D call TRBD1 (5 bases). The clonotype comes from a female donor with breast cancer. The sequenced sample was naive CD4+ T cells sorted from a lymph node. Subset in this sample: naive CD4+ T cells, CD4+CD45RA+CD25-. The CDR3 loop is CASTDRGALGTEAFF. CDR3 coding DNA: TGTGCCAGCACCGACAGAGGGGCGTTGGGTACTGAAGCTTTCTTT. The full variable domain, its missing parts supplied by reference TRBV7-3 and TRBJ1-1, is GAGVSQTPSNKVTEKGKYVELRCDPISGHTALYWYRQSLGQGPEFLIYFQGTGAADDSGLPNDRFFAVRPEGSVSTLKIQRTERGDSAVYLCASTDRGALGTEAFFGQGTRLTVV.